These 27 T cell receptor beta chains share one sample of origin, sequenced in a study of T cells after yellow fever vaccination (dated by TCRdb to the late 2010s). Reading the label with the study, this specimen's treatment or condition is: live attenuated yellow fever vaccine strain. Libraries were prepared through 5' RACE. For sequencing, an Illumina HiSeq 2500 was employed. TCRdb trimmed public reads at Q25 via fastp, called clones via MiXCR and kept in-frame beta chains. Rows with one shared CDR3 protein collapse into an entry with the most common genes and DNA. The sample records a few hundred thousand distinct CDR3 sequences, roughly 17% of which are singletons. The top ten clonotypes cover roughly 17% of the sample. The sample was PBMCs, taken about 5 days after the first yellow fever vaccination. These receptors were collected from a man aged 18 to 29 who received the YFV17D yellow fever vaccine.

CDR3 DNA: TGTGCCACCAGTGAACGAGGACAGGCTCAGACAGATACGCAGTATTTT. Its translation: CATSERGQAQTDTQYF. This sequence joins TRBV24-1 and TRBJ2-3, with 7 nucleotides matching TRBD1. Germline CDR1 KGHDR, CDR2 SFDVKD. This CDR3 has 16 residues. V lost 4 bases, J lost 3 bases, and 9 bases stayed unmatched.

The V and J genes are TRBV29-1 and TRBJ1-1; no clear D gene. V was clipped by 1 base and J by 1 base, with 16 bases between them. CDR1 is SQVTM and CDR2 is ANQGSEA in the germline V gene. The CDR3 contains 16 residues. The CDR3 loop reads CSVEGRHASWNTEAFF. The CDR3 DNA is TGCAGCGTTGAAGGTCGGCACGCCAGTTGGAACACTGAAGCTTTCTTT.

The V and J genes are TRBV5-1 and TRBJ2-5, with D unresolved. CDR1 is SGHRS, CDR2 YFSETQ, per germline. The CDR3 spans 14 residues. V lost 0 bases to trimming and J lost 5 bases, with 11 bases between them. The CDR3 reads CASSLVPSRETQYF. For the CDR3, the DNA is TGCGCCAGCAGCTTGGTCCCCTCCCGGGAGACCCAGTACTTC.

The chain couples TRBV7-9 to TRBJ2-5; 8 bases match TRBD2. Germline V gene data show CDR1 as SEHNR and CDR2 as FQNEAQ (reference sequence). The CDR3 consists of 16 residues. The junction had 10 bases not matched to a gene; V was cut back by 3 bases and J by 4 bases. CDR3 DNA sequence: TGTGCCAGCAGCTTGACGCCCGGGACTAGTGGAGAGACCCAGTACTTC. Protein product: CASSLTPGTSGETQYF.

This clonotype has only one observation. The chain joins TRBV5-4 to TRBJ2-5; TRBD2 aligns across 10 bases. V lost 4 bases, J lost 5 bases, and 8 bases stayed unmatched. Germline V gene lookup returns CDR1 SGHNT and CDR2 YYREEE (reference sequence). The CDR3 has 15 residues. The CDR3 sequence: CASSMSGGAWETQYF. The CDR3 nucleotides are TGTGCCAGCAGCATGAGCGGGGGGGCATGGGAGACCCAGTACTTC.

This chain uses TRBV6-1 with TRBJ1-5; no firm D call. This CDR3 comprises 14 residues. V lost 6 bases, J lost 3 bases, and 12 bases lay in between. The germline V gene encodes CDR1 MNHNS and CDR2 SASEGT. In DNA, the CDR3 is TGTGCCAGCAGGGGAGGAACCCCCAATCAGCCCCAGCATTTT. Translated: CASRGGTPNQPQHF.

CDR3 nucleotides: TGCAGCGTGCGGACTAGCGGGGGACCCGTTAGCACAGATACGCAGTATTTT. Its protein is CSVRTSGGPVSTDTQYF. The chain carries TRBV29-1 and TRBJ2-3; TRBD2 aligns across 13 bases. The CDR3 contains 17 residues. Germline V lookup: CDR1 SQVTM, CDR2 ANQGSEA. Unmatched junction bases numbered 9, after V lost 6 bases and J lost 0 bases.

The chain is built from TRBV20-1 and TRBJ2-1; 8 positions match TRBD2. CDR3 length: 14 amino acids. CDR1 and CDR2 from the germline V gene are DFQATT and SNEGSKA (reference sequence). V was clipped by 4 bases and J by 6 bases; unmatched bases: 8. CDR3 sequence reads: CSAKAGGALNEQFF. In DNA, the CDR3 is TGCAGTGCTAAGGCGGGGGGCGCCCTCAATGAGCAGTTCTTC.

This clonotype was counted only a few times. The DNA for the CDR3 is TGTGCCAGCAGCCGGAGGACAGGGGGATTGAACACTGAAGCTTTCTTT. Translated: CASSRRTGGLNTEAFF. The chain couples TRBV13 to TRBJ1-1; TRBD1 aligns across 10 bases. CDR1 is PRHDT and CDR2 is FYEKMQ in the germline V gene (reference sequence). The V segment lost 5 bases and the J segment 0 bases; nucleotides outside the gene matches: 6. This CDR3 contains 16 residues.

The CDR3 region has the DNA TGTGCCAGCAGCCGCCCCGCGGGCGGAGTTAACTATGGCTACACCTTC. Translation gives CASSRPAGGVNYGYTF. The chain uses TRBV6-1 and TRBJ1-2, with D unclear. The length of the CDR3 is 16 residues. Germline V gene data show CDR1 as MNHNS and CDR2 as SASEGT. V was pared by 6 bases and J by 1 base, with 18 bases between.

A few counts support this clonotype. The chain employs TRBV5-4 and TRBJ2-1; D ambiguous. CDR3 length equals 20 residues. Deletions cut 2 bases from V and 6 bases from J, with 30 bases between. Germline values: CDR1 SGHNT, CDR2 YYREEE (reference sequence). The CDR3 is CASSFILTVSGPAWVNEQFF. The CDR3 coding sequence is TGTGCCAGCAGCTTTATCCTCACGGTATCGGGTCCAGCGTGGGTCAATGAGCAGTTCTTC.

This clonotype was detected a few times. The chain carries TRBV6-5 and TRBJ2-7; 7 bases align to TRBD1. V trimming: 0 bases; J trimming: 3 bases; junction bases outside the gene matches: 5. Germline lookup yields CDR1 MNHEY and CDR2 SVGAGI. This CDR3 spans 15 amino acids. The CDR3, as DNA: TGTGCCAGCAGTTACTCCCGGGACAGTGTCTACGAGCAGTACTTC. This codes for CASSYSRDSVYEQYF.

The chain uses TRBV12-3 or TRBV12-4 and TRBJ1-5; 9 bases are a match to TRBD1. The trim removed 6 bases at V and 0 bases at J, leaving 6 bases unmatched. CDR3 size: 16 residues. In DNA, the CDR3 is TGTGCCAGCAGCCCCGGACAGGGGTATAGCAATCAGCCCCAGCATTTT. This codes for CASSPGQGYSNQPQHF.

This clonotype was observed a handful of times. This chain's CDR3 is CATTTPKAFF. The DNA of the CDR3 is TGTGCCACCACAACCCCCAAAGCTTTCTTT. V gene TRBV6-5 combines with J gene TRBJ1-1; D gene uncertain. Per germline, CDR1 MNHEY and CDR2 SVGAGI. Trimming stripped 10 bases from V and 9 bases from J, with 12 bases between. This CDR3 has 10 residues.

This chain uses TRBV9 with TRBJ1-4; TRBD1 matches at 10 bases. The V gene's germline CDR1 is SGDLS and CDR2 YYNGEE. V lost 4 bases, J lost 6 bases, and 12 bases stayed unmatched. The CDR3 covers 17 residues. Written as DNA, the CDR3 is TGTGCCAGCAGCCCCGGATACCCCGGGACAGGGGATGAAAAACTGTTTTTT. As protein: CASSPGYPGTGDEKLFF.

This clonotype has a handful of counts. This chain joins TRBV19 and TRBJ1-4; a weak D match, TRBD1 (5 bases). The CDR3 contains 15 residues. The germline V gene has CDR1 LNHDA and CDR2 SQIVND (reference sequence). Trimming left V 6 bases short and J 5 bases short, with 16 bases between. The DNA for the CDR3 is TGTGCCAGTAGGATCGGGACCCAGAGAAATGAAAAACTGTTTTTT. Its protein is CASRIGTQRNEKLFF.

The rearrangement uses TRBV4-3 and TRBJ2-3; 8 nucleotides agree with TRBD2. The germline gives CDR1 LGHNA, CDR2 YSLEER. V lost 0 bases to trimming and J lost 3 bases; unmatched junction nucleotides: 11. This CDR3 has 18 residues. This chain's CDR3 is CASSQELSYGGATDTQYF. CDR3 nucleotides: TGCGCCAGCAGCCAAGAGTTGTCTTACGGGGGGGCAACAGATACGCAGTATTTT.

The chain uses TRBV3-1 and TRBJ1-6; D not resolved. The CDR3 has 16 residues. Trimming stripped 1 base from V and 3 bases from J, with 10 bases between. CDR1 LGHDT and CDR2 YNNKEL come from the germline V gene (reference sequence). The CDR3: CASSQGALNYNSPLHF. The CDR3 DNA reads TGTGCCAGCAGCCAAGGAGCTCTCAACTATAATTCACCCCTCCACTTT.

V and J are TRBV4-2 and TRBJ1-2, with no clear D. With 0 bases removed from V and 2 bases from J, the gap between germline ends came to 4 bases. The germline V gene has CDR1 LGHNA and CDR2 YNFKEQ. This CDR3 has 13 amino acids. The CDR3: CASSQERNYGYTF. CDR3 DNA sequence: TGTGCCAGCAGCCAAGAACGGAACTATGGCTACACCTTC.

The chain recombines TRBV20-1 with TRBJ2-5; TRBD2 matches at 16 bases. CDR1 is DFQATT and CDR2 is SNEGSKA in the germline V gene (reference sequence). Losses at the gene ends were 6 bases for V and 2 bases for J; bases not matched to a gene: 12. There are 18 residues in the CDR3. CDR3 bases: TGCAGTGCAACGGGACTAGCGGGGGGGCGGAGGGGTCAAGAGACCCAGTACTTC. Its translation: CSATGLAGGRRGQETQYF.

This clonotype was seen repeatedly, ten times or more. This sequence joins TRBV12-3 or TRBV12-4 and TRBJ2-3; possibly TRBD1 for D (5 bases). The CDR3 contains 16 residues. V was shortened by 5 bases and J by 0 bases, with 15 bases between the two germline ends. The CDR3 region has the DNA TGTGCCAGCAGTGGGGCCCCCCGGGTGAGCACAGATACGCAGTATTTT. Its translation: CASSGAPRVSTDTQYF.

The V call is TRBV11-2, the J call TRBJ2-7; the D gene could be TRBD1 or TRBD2 (6 bases each). Trimming took 5 bases from V and 3 from J, leaving 20 bases between them. The CDR3 runs 16 residues. CDR1 is SGHAT and CDR2 is FQNNGV in the germline V gene. The DNA for the CDR3 is TGTGCCAGCAGCCCAAGTGGGGGGCCGCGCCTCTACGAGCAGTACTTC. Residues: CASSPSGGPRLYEQYF.

The chain joins TRBV7-9 to TRBJ2-7; 10 bases line up with TRBD1. CDR3 size: 15 residues. Trimming cost V 5 bases and J 3 bases; bases outside gene matches: 7. In germline, CDR1 is SEHNR, CDR2 FQNEAQ (reference sequence). The CDR3 protein is CASSPRTGGNYEQYV. CDR3 nucleotide sequence: TGTGCCAGCAGCCCTCGGACAGGGGGAAACTACGAGCAGTACGTC.

This clonotype occurred a few times. The CDR3 coding sequence is TGCGCCAGCAGCCAACGACCGGGACGAGAGTATAATTCACCCCTCCACTTT. This codes for CASSQRPGREYNSPLHF. The J gene is TRBJ1-6, the V gene TRBV4-3; D is perhaps TRBD1 (5 bases). The CDR3 runs 17 residues. The ends were cut back, 2 bases at V and 4 bases at J, with 15 bases in the middle. CDR1 and CDR2 from the germline V gene are LGHNA and YSLEER.

The rearrangement uses TRBV5-1 and TRBJ2-3; 9 nucleotides agree with TRBD2. In germline, CDR1 is SGHRS, CDR2 YFSETQ. V was pared by 4 bases and J by 4 bases, with 10 bases of the junction left unmatched. CDR3 length: 16 amino acids. CDR3 nucleotides: TGCGCCAGCAGCCCGACGGCGGGGGGGGGGCCAGATACGCAGTATTTT. Its protein is CASSPTAGGGPDTQYF.

The rearrangement joins TRBV20-1 to TRBJ2-3, with no clear D. Looked up from germline, CDR1 is DFQATT and CDR2 is SNEGSKA (reference sequence). The CDR3 totals 15 residues. CDR3 amino acids: CSVHGRRMSTDTQYF. In nucleotides, the CDR3 is TGCAGCGTTCATGGTCGTCGGATGAGCACAGATACGCAGTATTTT.

A single count supports this clonotype. This rearrangement joins TRBV20-1 to TRBJ2-5, with TRBD2 as a possible D gene (5 bases). The CDR3 contains 14 residues. With 0 bases removed from V and 5 bases from J, the gap between germline ends came to 13 bases. Looked up from germline, CDR1 is DFQATT and CDR2 is SNEGSKA (reference sequence). Here the CDR3 reads CSARDSREGETQYF. In DNA, the CDR3 is TGCAGTGCTAGAGATAGCCGGGAAGGGGAGACCCAGTACTTC.